This T cell receptor beta chain was sequenced in a study of T cell responses to AZD1222 COVID-19 vaccine. Study observations and caveats: Of spike-specific TCRs, nearly half reportedly target regions left unmutated in variants. Just a handful of AZD1222 recipients were seropositive at baseline. Repertoires were obtained only post-peak T cell response. Most donors were white British and more were female, and clonal diversity was possibly underestimated.

TCRdb's copy holds only in-frame clones and misses some; the assay was immunoSEQ multiplex PCR. Among about 100,000 clones listed, roughly 90% were seen once. A single count supports this clone. No antigen is known for it. Trimming removed 7 bases at V and 0 bases at J, with 16 bases between. The length of the CDR3 is 15 residues. The V gene's germline CDR1 is SGDLS and CDR2 YYNGEE. The sequenced sample was peripheral blood, obtained on day 0 of AZD1222 vaccination. The clonotype originates from an adult in good health. The chain links TRBV9 to TRBJ1-2; possibly TRBD1 for D (5 bases). CDR3 residues: CASSATGVPNYGYTF. In nucleotides, the CDR3 is TGTGCCAGCTCCGCCACGGGGGTCCCTAACTATGGCTACACCTTC.